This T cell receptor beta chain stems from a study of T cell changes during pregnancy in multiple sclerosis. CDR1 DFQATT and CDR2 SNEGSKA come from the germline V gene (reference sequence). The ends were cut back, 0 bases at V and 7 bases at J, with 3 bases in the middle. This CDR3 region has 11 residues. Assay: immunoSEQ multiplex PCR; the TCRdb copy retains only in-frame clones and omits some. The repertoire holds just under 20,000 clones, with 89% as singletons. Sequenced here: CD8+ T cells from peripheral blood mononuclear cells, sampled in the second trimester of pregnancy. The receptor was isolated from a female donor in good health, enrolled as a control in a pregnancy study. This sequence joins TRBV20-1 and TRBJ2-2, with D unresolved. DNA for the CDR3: TGCAGTGCTAGAGACGGCGGGGAGCTGTTTTTT. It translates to CSARDGGELFF.